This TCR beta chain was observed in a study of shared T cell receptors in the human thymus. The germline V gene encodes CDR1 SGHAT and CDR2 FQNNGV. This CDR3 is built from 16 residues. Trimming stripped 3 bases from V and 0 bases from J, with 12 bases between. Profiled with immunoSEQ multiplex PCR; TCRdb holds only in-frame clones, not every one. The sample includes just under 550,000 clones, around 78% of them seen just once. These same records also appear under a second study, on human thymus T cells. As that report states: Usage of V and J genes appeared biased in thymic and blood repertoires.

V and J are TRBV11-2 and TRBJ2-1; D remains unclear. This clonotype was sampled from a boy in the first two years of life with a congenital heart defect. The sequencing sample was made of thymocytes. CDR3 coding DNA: TGTGCCAGCAGCTTCGTAATTCGGAGCTCCTACAATGAGCAGTTCTTC. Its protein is CASSFVIRSSYNEQFF.